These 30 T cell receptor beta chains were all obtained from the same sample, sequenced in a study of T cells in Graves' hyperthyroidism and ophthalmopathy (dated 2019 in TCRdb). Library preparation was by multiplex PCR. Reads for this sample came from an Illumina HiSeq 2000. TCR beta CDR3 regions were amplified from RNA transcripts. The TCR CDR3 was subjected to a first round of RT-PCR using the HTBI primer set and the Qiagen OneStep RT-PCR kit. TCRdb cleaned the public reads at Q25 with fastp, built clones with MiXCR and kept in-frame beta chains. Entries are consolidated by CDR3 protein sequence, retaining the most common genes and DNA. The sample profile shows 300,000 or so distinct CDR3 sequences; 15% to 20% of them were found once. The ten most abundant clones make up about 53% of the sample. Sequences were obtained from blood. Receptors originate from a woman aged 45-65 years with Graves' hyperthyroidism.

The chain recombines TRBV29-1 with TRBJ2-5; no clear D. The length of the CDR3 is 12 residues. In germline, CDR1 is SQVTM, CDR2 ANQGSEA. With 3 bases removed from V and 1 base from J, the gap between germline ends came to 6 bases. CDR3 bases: TGCAGCGTTGATGAACTCCAAGAGACCCAGTACTTC. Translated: CSVDELQETQYF.

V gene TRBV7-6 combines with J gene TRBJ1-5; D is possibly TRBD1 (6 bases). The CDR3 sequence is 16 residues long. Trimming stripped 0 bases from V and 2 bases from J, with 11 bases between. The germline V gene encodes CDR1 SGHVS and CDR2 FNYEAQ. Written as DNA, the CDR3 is TGTGCCAGCAGCTTAGCGCTGGGGGCTGGCAATCAGCCCCAGCATTTT. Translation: CASSLALGAGNQPQHF.

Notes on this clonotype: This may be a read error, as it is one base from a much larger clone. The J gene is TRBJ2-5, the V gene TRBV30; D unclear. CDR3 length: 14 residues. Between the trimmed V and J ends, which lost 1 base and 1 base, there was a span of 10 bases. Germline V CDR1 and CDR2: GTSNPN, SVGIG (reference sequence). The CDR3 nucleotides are TGTGCCTGGAGTGCGATGGGCCCCCAAGAGACCCAGTACTTC. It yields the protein CAWSAMGPQETQYF.

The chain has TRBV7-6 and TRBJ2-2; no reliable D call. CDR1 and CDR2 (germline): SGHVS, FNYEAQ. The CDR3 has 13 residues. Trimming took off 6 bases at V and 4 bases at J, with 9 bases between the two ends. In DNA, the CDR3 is TGTGCCAGCAGTCGACACCTCACCGGGGAGCTGTTTTTT. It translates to CASSRHLTGELFF.

CDR3 loop: CASTATSSGTGELFF. CDR3 DNA sequence: TGCGCCAGCACTGCGACTAGCTCGGGCACCGGGGAGCTGTTTTTT. V usage is TRBV10-1 and J usage is TRBJ2-2; 7 bases line up with TRBD2. With V trimmed by 7 bases and J by 4 bases, 9 bases remained unmatched. There are 15 residues in the CDR3. In germline, CDR1 is WNHNN, CDR2 SYGVQD (reference sequence).

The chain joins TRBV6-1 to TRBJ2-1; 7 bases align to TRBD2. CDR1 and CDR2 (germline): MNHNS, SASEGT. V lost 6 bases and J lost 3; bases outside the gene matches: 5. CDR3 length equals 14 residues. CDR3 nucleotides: TGTGCCAGCAGGTCGGGACTACGCTACAATGAGCAGTTCTTC. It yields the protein CASRSGLRYNEQFF.

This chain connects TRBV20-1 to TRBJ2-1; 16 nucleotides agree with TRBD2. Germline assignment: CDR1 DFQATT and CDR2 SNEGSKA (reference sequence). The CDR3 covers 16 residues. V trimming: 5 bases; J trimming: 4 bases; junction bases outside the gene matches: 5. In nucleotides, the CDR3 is TGCAGTGCTCGTGGGACTAGCGGGGGGGATTACAATGAGCAGTTCTTC. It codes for CSARGTSGGDYNEQFF.

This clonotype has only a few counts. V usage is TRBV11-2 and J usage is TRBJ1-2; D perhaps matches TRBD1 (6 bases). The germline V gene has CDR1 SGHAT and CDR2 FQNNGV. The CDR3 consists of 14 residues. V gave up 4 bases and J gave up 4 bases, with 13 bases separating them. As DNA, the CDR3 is TGTGCCAGCAGCTCCCCAGGGGTTAGCTATGGCTACACCTTC. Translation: CASSSPGVSYGYTF.

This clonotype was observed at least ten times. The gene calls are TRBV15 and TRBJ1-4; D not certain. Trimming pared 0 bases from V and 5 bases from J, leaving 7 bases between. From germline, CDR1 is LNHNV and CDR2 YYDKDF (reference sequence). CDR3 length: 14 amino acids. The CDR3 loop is CATSRDEQNEKLFF. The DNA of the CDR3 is TGTGCCACCAGCAGAGACGAACAAAATGAAAAACTGTTTTTT.

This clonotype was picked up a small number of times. CDR3 loop: CASSPGTGTTRLNTGELFF. The DNA for the CDR3 is TGTGCCAGCAGCCCCGGGACAGGGACTACTAGATTGAACACCGGGGAGCTGTTTTTT. The rearrangement uses TRBV3-1 and TRBJ2-2; TRBD1 matches at 9 bases. This CDR3 contains 19 residues. V shed 4 bases and J 1 base; nucleotides not matched to a gene: 13. Germline CDR1 and CDR2: LGHDT and YNNKEL (reference sequence).

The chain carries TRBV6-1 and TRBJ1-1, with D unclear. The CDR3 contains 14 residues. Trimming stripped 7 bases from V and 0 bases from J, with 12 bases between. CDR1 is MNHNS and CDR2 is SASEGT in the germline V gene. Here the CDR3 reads CASNSPRMNTEAFF. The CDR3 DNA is TGTGCCAGCAATTCACCGAGGATGAACACTGAAGCTTTCTTT.

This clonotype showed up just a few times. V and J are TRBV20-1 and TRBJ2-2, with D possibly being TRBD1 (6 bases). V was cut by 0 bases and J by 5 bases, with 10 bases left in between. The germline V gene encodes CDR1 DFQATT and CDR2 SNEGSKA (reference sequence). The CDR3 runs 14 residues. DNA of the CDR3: TGCAGTGCTAGAGACCTAGGGGGAACCGGGGAGCTGTTTTTT. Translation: CSARDLGGTGELFF.

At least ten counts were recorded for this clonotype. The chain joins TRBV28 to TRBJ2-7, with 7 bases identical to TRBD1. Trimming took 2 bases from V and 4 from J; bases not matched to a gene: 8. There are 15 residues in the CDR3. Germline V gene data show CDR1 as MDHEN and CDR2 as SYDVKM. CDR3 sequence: CASSLGGQLPYEQYF. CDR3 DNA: TGTGCCAGCAGTTTAGGGGGACAGCTGCCATACGAGCAGTACTTC.

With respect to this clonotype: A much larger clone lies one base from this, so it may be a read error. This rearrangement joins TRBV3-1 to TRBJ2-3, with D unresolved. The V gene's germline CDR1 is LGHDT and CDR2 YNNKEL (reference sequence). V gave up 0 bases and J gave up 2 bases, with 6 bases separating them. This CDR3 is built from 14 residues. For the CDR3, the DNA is TGTGCCAGCAGCCAAGATCAGAACACAGATACGCAGTATTTT. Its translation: CASSQDQNTDTQYF.

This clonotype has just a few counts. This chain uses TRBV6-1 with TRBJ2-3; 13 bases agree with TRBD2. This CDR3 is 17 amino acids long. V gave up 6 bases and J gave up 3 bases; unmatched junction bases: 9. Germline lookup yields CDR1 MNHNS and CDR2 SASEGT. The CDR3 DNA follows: TGTGCCAGCAGCCTTACTAGCGGGGGGGTGGGGACAGATACGCAGTATTTT. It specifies CASSLTSGGVGTDTQYF.

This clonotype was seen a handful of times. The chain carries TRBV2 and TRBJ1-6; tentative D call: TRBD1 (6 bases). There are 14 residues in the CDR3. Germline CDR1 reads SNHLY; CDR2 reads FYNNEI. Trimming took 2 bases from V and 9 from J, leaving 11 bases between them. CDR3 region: CASSEPAGVSPLHF. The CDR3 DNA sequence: TGTGCCAGCAGTGAACCGGCAGGGGTTTCACCCCTCCACTTT.

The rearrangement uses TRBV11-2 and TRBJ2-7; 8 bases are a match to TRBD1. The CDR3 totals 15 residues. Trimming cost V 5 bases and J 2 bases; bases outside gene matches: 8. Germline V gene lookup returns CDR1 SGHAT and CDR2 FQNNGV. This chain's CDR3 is CASSQTAGGPYEQYV. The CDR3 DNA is TGTGCCAGCAGCCAGACGGCAGGGGGCCCCTACGAGCAGTACGTC.

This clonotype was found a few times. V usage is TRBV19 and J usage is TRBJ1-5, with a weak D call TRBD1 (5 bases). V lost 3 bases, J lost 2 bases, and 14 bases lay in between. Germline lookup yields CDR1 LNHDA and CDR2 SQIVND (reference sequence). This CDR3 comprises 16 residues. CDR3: CASSIGTNYGNQPQHF. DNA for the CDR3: TGTGCCAGTAGTATCGGGACCAACTACGGCAATCAGCCCCAGCATTTT.

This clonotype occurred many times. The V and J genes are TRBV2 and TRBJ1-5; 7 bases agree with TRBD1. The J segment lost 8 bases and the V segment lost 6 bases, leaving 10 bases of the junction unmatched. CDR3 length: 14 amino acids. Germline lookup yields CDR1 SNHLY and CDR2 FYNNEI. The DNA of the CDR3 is TGTGCCAGCAGCGATACGACAGGGCAGAAGCCCCAGCATTTT. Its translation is CASSDTTGQKPQHF.

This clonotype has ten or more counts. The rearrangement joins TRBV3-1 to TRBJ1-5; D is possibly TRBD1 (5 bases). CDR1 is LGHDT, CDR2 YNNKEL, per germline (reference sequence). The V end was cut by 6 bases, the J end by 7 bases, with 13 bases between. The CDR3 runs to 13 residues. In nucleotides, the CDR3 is TGTGCCAGCAGTCTGAATCGGGGCCAGCCCCAGCATTTT. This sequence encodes CASSLNRGQPQHF.

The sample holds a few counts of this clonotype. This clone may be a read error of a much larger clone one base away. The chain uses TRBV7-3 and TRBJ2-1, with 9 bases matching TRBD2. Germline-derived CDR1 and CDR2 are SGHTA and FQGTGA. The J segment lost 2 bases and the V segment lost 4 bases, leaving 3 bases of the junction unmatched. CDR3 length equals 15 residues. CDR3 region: CASSSSSGTYNEQFF. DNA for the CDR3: TGTGCCAGCAGCTCATCTAGCGGGACCTACAATGAGCAGTTCTTC.

The CDR3 DNA is TGTGCCAGCAGTTACTCGCAGGGTAAGGACCCTGAAGCTTTCTTT. Protein sequence: CASSYSQGKDPEAFF. The rearrangement links TRBV6-2 or TRBV6-3 to TRBJ1-1; possible D gene TRBD1, 5 bases. V was clipped by 0 bases and J by 6 bases, with 14 bases between them. Germline V gene lookup returns CDR1 MNHEY and CDR2 SVGEGT. The CDR3 loop spans 15 amino acids.

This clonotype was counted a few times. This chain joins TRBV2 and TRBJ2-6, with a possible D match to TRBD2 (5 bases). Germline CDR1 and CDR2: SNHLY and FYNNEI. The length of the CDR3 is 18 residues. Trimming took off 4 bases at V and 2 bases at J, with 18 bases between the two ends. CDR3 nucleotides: TGTGCCAGCAGTGGCGGGCCACCGGTGAGGACTGGGGCCAACGTCCTGACTTTC. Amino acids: CASSGGPPVRTGANVLTF.

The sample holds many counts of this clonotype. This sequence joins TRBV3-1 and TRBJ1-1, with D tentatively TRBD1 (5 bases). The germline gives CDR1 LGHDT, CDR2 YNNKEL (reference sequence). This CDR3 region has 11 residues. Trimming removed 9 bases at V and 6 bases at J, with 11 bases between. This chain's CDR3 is CASLQGSEAFF. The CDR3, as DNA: TGTGCCAGTCTCCAGGGATCTGAAGCTTTCTTT.

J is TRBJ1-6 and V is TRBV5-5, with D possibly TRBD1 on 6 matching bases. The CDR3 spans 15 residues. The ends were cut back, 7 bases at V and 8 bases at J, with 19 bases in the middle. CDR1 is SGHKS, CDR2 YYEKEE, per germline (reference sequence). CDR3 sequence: CASGPWTETYSPLHF. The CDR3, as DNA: TGTGCCAGCGGCCCCTGGACAGAGACGTATTCACCCCTCCACTTT.

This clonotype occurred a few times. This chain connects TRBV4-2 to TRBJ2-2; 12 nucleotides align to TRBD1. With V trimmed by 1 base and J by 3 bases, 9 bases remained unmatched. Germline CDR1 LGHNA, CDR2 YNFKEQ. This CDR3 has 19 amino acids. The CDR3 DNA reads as TGTGCCAGCAGCCAAGCCGTGCGGGACAGGGGGCGCGACACCGGGGAGCTGTTTTTT. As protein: CASSQAVRDRGRDTGELFF.

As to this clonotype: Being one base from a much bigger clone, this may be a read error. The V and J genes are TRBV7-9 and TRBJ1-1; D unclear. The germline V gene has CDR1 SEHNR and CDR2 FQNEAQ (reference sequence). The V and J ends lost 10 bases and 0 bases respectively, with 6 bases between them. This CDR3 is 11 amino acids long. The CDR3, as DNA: TGTGCCACCATGTTGAACACTGAAGCTTTCTTT. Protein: CATMLNTEAFF.

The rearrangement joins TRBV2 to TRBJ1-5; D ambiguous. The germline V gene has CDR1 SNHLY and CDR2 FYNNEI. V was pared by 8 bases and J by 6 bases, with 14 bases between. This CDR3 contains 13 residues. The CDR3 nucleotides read TGTGCCAGCGTCAGTGAGTCAACTCAGCCCCAGCATTTT. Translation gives CASVSESTQPQHF.

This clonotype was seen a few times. The CDR3 protein is CASSQRQGADNEQFF. The DNA for the CDR3 is TGTGCCAGCAGTCAAAGACAGGGGGCTGACAATGAGCAGTTCTTC. V is TRBV6-1 and J is TRBJ2-1, with 10 bases that match TRBD1. CDR3 length: 15 residues. V trimming: 5 bases; J trimming: 5 bases; junction bases outside the gene matches: 6. Germline lookup yields CDR1 MNHNS and CDR2 SASEGT.

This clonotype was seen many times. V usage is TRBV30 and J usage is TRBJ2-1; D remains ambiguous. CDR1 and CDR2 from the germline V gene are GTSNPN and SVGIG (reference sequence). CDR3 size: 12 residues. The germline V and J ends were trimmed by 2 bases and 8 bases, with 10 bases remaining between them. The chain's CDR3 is CAWSFGSYEQFF. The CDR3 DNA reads TGTGCCTGGAGTTTCGGGTCTTATGAGCAGTTCTTC. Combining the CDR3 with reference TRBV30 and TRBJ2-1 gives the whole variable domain SQTIHQWPATLVQPVGSPLSLECTVEGTSNPNLYWYRQAAGRGLQLLFYSVGIGQISSEVPQNLSASRPQDRQFILSSKKLLLSDSGFYLCAWSFGSYEQFFGPGTRLTVL.